The present T cell receptor beta chain was sequenced within a study of response to subunit inactivated influenza vaccine. Study-level results: Researchers suggested that each seasonal influenza vaccination recruits few new T cells.

Per the germline V gene, CDR1 is SQVTM and CDR2 is ANQGSEA. V was pared by 7 bases and J by 4 bases, with 5 bases of the junction left unmatched. This CDR3 comprises 15 residues. This clonotype was seen a handful of times. Its antigen is as yet unknown. TCRdb redid the calling of the RT-PCR reads with MiXCR, one entry per CDR3 protein. The sample lists approximately 500,000 distinct CDR3 sequences, 13% occurring once. This sequence was found in a man aged 50 to 59 who received an inactivated influenza vaccine. The sequences come from PBMCs from blood, collected roughly 48 days after vaccination. The rearrangement uses TRBV29-1 and TRBJ2-1; 15 bases match TRBD2. CDR3 sequence (DNA): TGCAGCGGGACTGGGACTAGCGGGAGGTACAATGAGCAGTTCTTC. Its translation is CSGTGTSGRYNEQFF.